This T cell receptor (beta chain) was profiled in a study of cytomegalovirus exposure and HLA in healthy donors. Clones were sequenced by immunoSEQ multiplex PCR, and TCRdb holds only the in-frame ones, with some missing. The sample has about 260,000 clones; 80% to 95% are singletons. The CDR3 contains 16 residues. Germline-derived CDR1 and CDR2 are SGHNT and YENEEA. V shed 7 bases, J shed 3 bases, and the junction held 10 bases outside the gene matches. The material sequenced was PBMCs. This receptor was identified in a woman under 40 in good health and CMV-seronegative. This chain joins TRBV11-3 and TRBJ2-1, with TRBD1 matching over 9 bases. DNA of the CDR3: TGTGCCAGCACTCAGACCGGGACAGGGAACTACAATGAGCAGTTCTTC. This gives the protein CASTQTGTGNYNEQFF.